Included here is one T cell receptor (beta chain) sequence, with context. No antigen is known for it. The data were produced by immunoSEQ multiplex PCR, yet TCRdb's version contains in-frame clones alone and is incomplete. Among about 12,000 clones, 65% to 75% were seen once, and the ten largest hold about 8.1%. This CDR3 has 15 amino acids. Germline V lookup: CDR1 LGHDT, CDR2 YNNKEL (reference sequence). V lost 1 base, J lost 6 bases, and 4 bases stayed unmatched. These data are taken from a study of vaccination effects on CD4 cells after COVID-19. Study-wide context: Relative to the second dose, post-vaccine samples were obtained a median of 72 days later.

Within the ViraFEST assay, antigen-specific CD4+ T cells underwent expansion with viral peptide pools prior to sequencing. Upon completion of 10 to 11 days in culture, CD4+ T cells were isolated. The vaccine given was either BNT162b2 or mRNA-1273, in two doses. Prior SARS-CoV-2 infection was absent in the vaccine recipients, as shown by negative nucleocapsid antibodies. It was on days 3 and 7 that half the medium was replaced with IL-2 medium. The rearrangement joins TRBV3-1 (or the pseudogene TRBV3-2) to TRBJ2-7, with 12 bases lining up with TRBD2. The receptor's source is a human donor who received a COVID-19 vaccine. The sequencing used CD4+ T cells from PBMCs cultured with SARS-CoV-2 spike peptides, collected after COVID-19 vaccination. This chain's CDR3 is CASSQAGLAGFEQYF. For the CDR3, the DNA is TGTGCCAGCAGCCAAGCAGGACTAGCGGGATTCGAGCAGTACTTC.